A single sample is the source of the 21 T cell receptor beta chains below, sequenced in a study of persistence of HIV-infected CD4 T cells. Sequencing used immunoSEQ version 4 in survey mode. Assay: immunoSEQ multiplex PCR; the TCRdb copy retains only in-frame clones and omits some. The sample has tens of thousands of clones, under 80% seen once. An overlapping HIV-1 Gag peptide pool stimulated these cells at 0.95 to 1 ug/peptide/mL. CD4+ T cells upregulating both CD40 ligand and CD69 were sorted as responding cells. No antigen is known for these receptors. Sequences were derived from CD4+ T cells sorted from PBMCs after approximately 20-hour stimulation, sampled from a patient who received antiretroviral therapy. All receptors derive from an adult man with HIV who was CMV-seropositive.

The V gene is TRBV27, the J gene TRBJ2-7; 8 bases are shared with TRBD2. The CDR3 sequence is 17 residues long. The junction had 16 bases not matched to a gene; V was cut back by 5 bases and J by 4 bases. From germline, CDR1 is MNHEY and CDR2 SMNVEV (reference sequence). The CDR3 spells CASSPQSDGGARYEQYF. Written as DNA, the CDR3 is TGTGCCAGCAGTCCGCAATCTGACGGGGGGGCGCGGTACGAGCAGTACTTC.

The table lists this clone with a few counts. This chain uses TRBV6-2 or TRBV6-3 with TRBJ2-7; D ambiguous. Per germline, CDR1 MNHEY and CDR2 SVGEGT. V lost 2 bases to trimming and J lost 7 bases, with 12 bases between them. CDR3 length: 13 residues. CDR3 DNA: TGTGCCAGCAGTTACCCGATCGGATATGAGCAGTACTTC. Amino acid sequence: CASSYPIGYEQYF.

The rearrangement links TRBV12-3 or TRBV12-4 to TRBJ1-2, with D uncertain. CDR3 length: 12 residues. V was cut by 1 base and J by 7 bases, with 7 bases left in between. CDR3 amino acids: CASSLVRGGYTF. The CDR3 DNA is TGTGCCAGCAGTTTAGTTCGAGGTGGCTACACCTTC.

The gene calls are TRBV3-1 (or the pseudogene TRBV3-2) and TRBJ2-7, with 12 bases identical to TRBD2. The CDR3 contains 13 residues. J lost 9 bases, V lost 5 bases, and 5 bases had no gene match. Germline V gene data show CDR1 as LGHDT and CDR2 as YNNKEL (reference sequence). Here the CDR3 reads CASSTTSGGGQYF. CDR3 coding DNA: TGTGCCAGCAGCACGACTAGCGGGGGCGGGCAGTACTTC.

This clone showed up just a few times. The V gene is TRBV3-1 (or the pseudogene TRBV3-2), the J gene TRBJ1-2, with unresolved D. The CDR3 length is 13 residues. The V and J ends lost 4 bases and 8 bases respectively, with 14 bases between them. The germline gives CDR1 LGHDT, CDR2 YNNKEL (reference sequence). CDR3 in amino acids: CASSPRWVDGYTF. The CDR3 region has the DNA TGTGCCAGCAGCCCCCGATGGGTAGACGGCTACACCTTC.

This rearrangement joins TRBV6-5 to TRBJ2-3; TRBD1 aligns across 9 bases. V gave up 7 bases and J gave up 4 bases; unmatched junction bases: 9. The CDR3 covers 15 residues. The V gene's germline CDR1 is MNHEY and CDR2 SVGAGI. CDR3 nucleotides: TGTGCCAGCATTCTTAACAGGGGGCAGCCAGATACGCAGTATTTT. Amino acid sequence: CASILNRGQPDTQYF.

The J gene is TRBJ2-3, the V gene TRBV7-2; D possibly uses TRBD1 or TRBD2 (5 bases each). CDR3 length: 14 residues. V was clipped by 7 bases and J by 6 bases, with 17 bases between them. The V gene's germline CDR1 is SGHTA and CDR2 FQGNSA. CDR3 nucleotide sequence: TGTGCCAGCACTGGGGACGATTTACGGGATACGCAGTATTTT. This sequence encodes CASTGDDLRDTQYF.

This rearrangement joins TRBV7-9 to TRBJ2-5; 14 bases agree with TRBD2. Germline values: CDR1 SEHNR, CDR2 FQNEAQ (reference sequence). The CDR3 totals 16 residues. The V gene end was trimmed by 5 bases and the J gene end by 5 bases; junction bases not matched to a gene: 7. The CDR3 here is CASSPGLAGAWETQYF. As DNA, the CDR3 is TGTGCCAGCAGCCCGGGACTAGCGGGGGCTTGGGAGACCCAGTACTTC.

The gene calls are TRBV2 and TRBJ2-7; D possibly corresponds to TRBD1 (5 bases). The CDR3 has 12 amino acids. Trimming took 4 bases from V and 6 from J, leaving 10 bases between them. The germline V gene has CDR1 SNHLY and CDR2 FYNNEI. CDR3 coding DNA: TGTGCCAGCAGTGCTTCCAGGGCCGAGCAGTACTTC. As protein: CASSASRAEQYF.

The rearrangement links TRBV2 to TRBJ2-2, with 11 bases matching TRBD2. Per germline, CDR1 SNHLY and CDR2 FYNNEI. The junction had 12 bases not matched to a gene; V was cut back by 8 bases and J by 7 bases. The CDR3 has 16 residues. CDR3 sequence (DNA): TGTGCCAGCCTTCCTGGGACTAGCGGCGGTGGCGGGGAGCTGTTTTTT. Translation: CASLPGTSGGGGELFF.

The J gene is TRBJ1-2, the V gene TRBV7-8; D not resolved. This CDR3 contains 12 residues. V was cut by 4 bases and J by 4 bases, with 7 bases left in between. CDR1 is SGHVS and CDR2 is FQNEAQ in the germline V gene. CDR3 sequence (DNA): TGTGCCAGCAGCTACGAGGGCTATGGCTACACCTTC. Protein sequence: CASSYEGYGYTF. Variable domain in full (rest from reference TRBV7-8 and TRBJ1-2): GAGVSQSPRYKVAKRGQDVALRCDPISGHVSLFWYQQALGQGPEFLTYFQNEAQLDKSGLPSDRFFAERPEGSVSTLKIQRTQQEDSAVYLCASSYEGYGYTFGSGTRLTVV.

The rearrangement uses TRBV10-3 and TRBJ2-7; no clear D gene. CDR3 length: 13 residues. CDR1 is ENHRY and CDR2 is SYGVKD in the germline V gene. The V end was cut by 0 bases, the J end by 1 base, with 4 bases between. The CDR3 DNA follows: TGTGCCATCAGTGAGTCTGTGTCCTACGAGCAGTACTTC. It encodes CAISESVSYEQYF.

This clone has a single count. DNA for the CDR3: TGTGCCAGCAGCCTTAGACAGCCAACCCTAAACTATGGCTACACCTTC. Amino acids: CASSLRQPTLNYGYTF. The chain joins TRBV7-2 to TRBJ1-2; D may be TRBD1 (5 bases). Per germline, CDR1 SGHTA and CDR2 FQGNSA. Trimming removed 5 bases at V and 2 bases at J, with 18 bases between. The CDR3 loop spans 16 amino acids.

This chain joins TRBV6-5 and TRBJ2-1; 11 bases agree with TRBD1. V lost 6 bases and J lost 5; bases outside the gene matches: 3. The CDR3 is 14 amino acids. Germline CDR1 and CDR2: MNHEY and SVGAGI. The CDR3 bases are TGTGCCAGCAGCGGACAGGGGGCGCACAATGAGCAGTTCTTC. This gives the protein CASSGQGAHNEQFF.

This chain joins TRBV6-1 and TRBJ2-7; D is uncertain. Germline lookup yields CDR1 MNHNS and CDR2 SASEGT. V lost 0 bases and J lost 1, with 7 bases in between. CDR3 size: 14 residues. In DNA, the CDR3 is TGTGCCAGCAGTGAAGCGGGGTGGTCCTACGAGCAGTACTTC. Translated: CASSEAGWSYEQYF.

This chain links TRBV6-5 with TRBJ2-2; 8 positions match TRBD1. With V trimmed by 6 bases and J by 6 bases, 6 bases remained unmatched. The germline V gene encodes CDR1 MNHEY and CDR2 SVGAGI. The CDR3 spans 14 residues. The CDR3: CASRPGGYAGELFF. CDR3 in DNA: TGTGCCAGCAGGCCAGGGGGCTACGCCGGGGAGCTGTTTTTT.

This chain uses TRBV19 with TRBJ2-4, with TRBD1 identical over 10 bases. The CDR3 covers 22 residues. Germline CDR1 and CDR2: LNHDA and SQIVND (reference sequence). V gave up 1 base and J gave up 0 bases; unmatched junction bases: 18. CDR3 sequence (DNA): TGTGCCAGTAGTATAGGTCCTCAACTGCCGGGACAGGGGATGCTAGCCAAAAACATTCAGTACTTC. Its translation: CASSIGPQLPGQGMLAKNIQYF.

The chain employs TRBV3-1 (or the pseudogene TRBV3-2) and TRBJ1-6; D possibly corresponds to TRBD1 (5 bases). Germline CDR1 and CDR2: LGHDT and YNNKEL (reference sequence). The CDR3 loop spans 13 amino acids. The ends were cut back, 4 bases at V and 9 bases at J, with 10 bases in the middle. CDR3 nucleotide sequence: TGTGCCAGCAGCCGCGGCGGGGGTTCACCCCTCCACTTT. Translating it yields CASSRGGGSPLHF.

The chain uses TRBV7-8 and TRBJ1-1; TRBD1 matches 9 bases. The CDR3 runs 13 residues. Germline assignment: CDR1 SGHVS and CDR2 FQNEAQ. Unmatched junction bases numbered 3, after V lost 5 bases and J lost 5 bases. The CDR3 DNA reads TGTGCCAGCAGCCGGACAGGGGAAACTGAAGCTTTCTTT. Translated, it gives CASSRTGETEAFF. Using reference TRBV7-8 and TRBJ1-1 for the parts outside the CDR3, the full variable domain is GAGVSQSPRYKVAKRGQDVALRCDPISGHVSLFWYQQALGQGPEFLTYFQNEAQLDKSGLPSDRFFAERPEGSVSTLKIQRTQQEDSAVYLCASSRTGETEAFFGQGTRLTVV.

This clone appeared a few times. This chain connects TRBV5-5 to TRBJ2-7; 8 bases are shared with TRBD1. The V gene end was trimmed by 0 bases and the J gene end by 7 bases; junction bases not matched to a gene: 3. The germline V gene encodes CDR1 SGHKS and CDR2 YYEKEE (reference sequence). This CDR3 spans 13 amino acids. This CDR3 reads CASSLAGQGEQYF. CDR3 bases: TGTGCCAGCAGCTTGGCCGGACAGGGAGAGCAGTACTTC.

V is TRBV6-6 and J is TRBJ1-6; D is unresolved. V dropped 5 bases and J dropped 10 bases, with 12 bases sitting between them. The CDR3 covers 13 residues. Looked up from germline, CDR1 is MNHNY and CDR2 is SVGAGI (reference sequence). The chain's CDR3 is CASSDLSESPLHF. DNA for the CDR3: TGTGCCAGCAGTGACCTCTCGGAATCACCCCTCCACTTT.